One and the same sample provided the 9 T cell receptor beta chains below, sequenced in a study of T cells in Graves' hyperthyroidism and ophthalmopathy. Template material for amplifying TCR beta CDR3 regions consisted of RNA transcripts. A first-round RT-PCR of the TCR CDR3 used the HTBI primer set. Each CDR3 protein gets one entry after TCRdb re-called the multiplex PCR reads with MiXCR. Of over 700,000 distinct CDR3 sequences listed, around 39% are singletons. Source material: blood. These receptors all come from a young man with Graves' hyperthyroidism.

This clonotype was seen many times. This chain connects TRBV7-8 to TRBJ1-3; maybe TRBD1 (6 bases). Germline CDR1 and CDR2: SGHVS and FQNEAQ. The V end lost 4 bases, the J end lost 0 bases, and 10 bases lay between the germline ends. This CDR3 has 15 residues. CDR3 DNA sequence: TGTGCCAGCAGCTCCACAGGGCACTCTGGAAACACCATATATTTT. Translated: CASSSTGHSGNTIYF.

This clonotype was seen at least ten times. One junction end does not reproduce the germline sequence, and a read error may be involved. The CDR3 region has the DNA TGTGCCAGCAGTACAGGGGACTACGAGCAGTACTTC. Translated: CASSTGDYEQYF. This sequence joins TRBV10-3 and TRBJ2-7; 7 nucleotides align to TRBD1. The CDR3 is 12 residues long. Germline values: CDR1 ENHRY, CDR2 SYGVKD.

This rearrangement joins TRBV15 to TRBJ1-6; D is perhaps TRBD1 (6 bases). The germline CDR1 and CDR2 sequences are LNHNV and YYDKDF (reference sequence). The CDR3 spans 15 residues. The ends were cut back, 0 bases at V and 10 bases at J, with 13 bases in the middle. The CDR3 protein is CATSRERGFLSPLHF. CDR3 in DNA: TGTGCCACCAGCAGAGAAAGGGGGTTCCTATCACCCCTCCACTTT.

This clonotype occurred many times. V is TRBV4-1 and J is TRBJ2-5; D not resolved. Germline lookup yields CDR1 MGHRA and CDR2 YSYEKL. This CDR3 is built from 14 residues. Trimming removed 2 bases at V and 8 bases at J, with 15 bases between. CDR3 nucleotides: TGCGCCAGCAGCCAACCATCTGGCGGTGGCACCCAGTACTTC. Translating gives CASSQPSGGGTQYF.

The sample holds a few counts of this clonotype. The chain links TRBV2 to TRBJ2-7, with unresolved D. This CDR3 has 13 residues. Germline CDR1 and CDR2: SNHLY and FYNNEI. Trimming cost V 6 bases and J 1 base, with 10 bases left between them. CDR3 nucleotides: TGTGCCAGCAGCTCCCGAGAGTCCTACGAGCAGTACTTC. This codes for CASSSRESYEQYF.

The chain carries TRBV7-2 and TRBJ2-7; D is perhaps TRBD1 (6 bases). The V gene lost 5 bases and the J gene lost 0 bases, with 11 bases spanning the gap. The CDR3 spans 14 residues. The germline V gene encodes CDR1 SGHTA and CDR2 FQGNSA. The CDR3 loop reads CASSPDSASYEQYF. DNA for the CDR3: TGTGCCAGCAGCCCGGACAGTGCCTCCTACGAGCAGTACTTC.

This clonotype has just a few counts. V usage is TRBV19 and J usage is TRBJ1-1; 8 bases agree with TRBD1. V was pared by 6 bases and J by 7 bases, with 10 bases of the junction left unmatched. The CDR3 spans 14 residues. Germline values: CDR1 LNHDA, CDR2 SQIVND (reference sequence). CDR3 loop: CASSLRGLGIEAFF. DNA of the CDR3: TGTGCCAGTAGCCTCAGGGGGCTCGGGATTGAAGCTTTCTTT.

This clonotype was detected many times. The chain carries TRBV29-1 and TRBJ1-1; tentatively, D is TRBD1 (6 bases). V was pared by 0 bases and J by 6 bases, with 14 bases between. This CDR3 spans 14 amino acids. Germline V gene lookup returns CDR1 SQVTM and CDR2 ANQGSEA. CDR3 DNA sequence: TGCAGCGTTGAAGACCAGGGGCTGGGGGCTGAAGCTTTCTTT. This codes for CSVEDQGLGAEAFF.

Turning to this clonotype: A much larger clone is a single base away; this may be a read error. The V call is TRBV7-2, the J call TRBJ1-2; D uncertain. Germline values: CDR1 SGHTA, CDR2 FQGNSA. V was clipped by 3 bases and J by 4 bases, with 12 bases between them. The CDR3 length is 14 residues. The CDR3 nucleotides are TGTGCCAGCAGCTTTGCCGGGCCCACCTATGGCTACACCTTC. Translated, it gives CASSFAGPTYGYTF.